Detailed here is one T cell receptor beta chain. The data derive from a study of CXCR3-negative and CXCR3-positive naive CD8 T cells. In germline, CDR1 is LGHNA, CDR2 YSLEER. This CDR3 region has 17 residues. Libraries of TRB cDNA were made by 5' RACE and carried UMIs. TCRdb re-called the 5' RACE reads and shows each CDR3 protein once, DNA omitted. This sample's clone table lists 100,000 to 150,000 distinct CDR3 sequences. Cells that were CD45RO-CCR7+CD27+CD95- constituted naive CD8+ T cells. The V gene is TRBV4-3, the J gene TRBJ2-5; TCRdb's D gene call, TRBD1, goes unchecked for lack of DNA. The source of this sequence is a human donor in good health. Some clones in this sample may be carry-over from other donors' samples. Sequencing used naive CXCR3- CD8+ T cells from blood. Subset in this sample: CD45RO-CCR7+CD27+CD95- naive CD8+ T cells lacking CXCR3 (TNR3-). CDR3 protein: CASSQGAGMTGQETQYF.